These 18 T cell receptor beta chains were sequenced from one sample in a study of OX40 agonist ivuxolimab in advanced cancers. Clones were sequenced by immunoSEQ multiplex PCR, and TCRdb holds only the in-frame ones, with some missing. The sample lists about 72,000 clones, around nine tenths occurring once. The source was CD4+ or CD8+ T cells sorted from blood, collected in a trial of the OX40 agonist ivuxolimab. The receptors originated from an adult with an advanced solid tumor such as melanoma, head and neck, liver or kidney cancer.

This clone has just a few counts. The chain carries TRBV7-6 and TRBJ2-2, with 10 bases matching TRBD1. After removal of 5 bases from V and 0 bases from J, the junction contained 6 bases not matched to a gene. Germline V gives CDR1 SGHVS, CDR2 FNYEAQ. The CDR3 has 17 residues. CDR3 protein: CASSLTGTGANTGELFF. The CDR3 DNA is TGTGCCAGCAGCCTGACCGGGACAGGGGCGAACACCGGGGAGCTGTTTTTT. Drawing the rest from reference TRBV7-6 and TRBJ2-2, the complete variable domain is GAGVSQSPRYKVTKRGQDVALRCDPISGHVSLYWYRQALGQGPEFLTYFNYEAQQDKSGLPNDRFSAERPEGSISTLTIQRTEQRDSAMYRCASSLTGTGANTGELFFGEGSRLTVL.

The rearrangement uses TRBV5-1 and TRBJ2-5, with D unclear. This CDR3 has 16 amino acids. Looked up from germline, CDR1 is SGHRS and CDR2 is YFSETQ. The V and J ends lost 4 bases and 5 bases respectively, with 21 bases between them. This CDR3 is CASSHTGPGPSETQYF. CDR3 DNA: TGCGCCAGCAGCCACACTGGACCGGGTCCCTCGGAGACCCAGTACTTC. Looking up the rest from reference TRBV5-1 and TRBJ2-5 gives the full variable domain: KAGVTQTPRYLIKTRGQQVTLSCSPISGHRSVSWYQQTPGQGLQFLFEYFSETQRNKGNFPGRFSGRQFSNSRSEMNVSTLELGDSALYLCASSHTGPGPSETQYFGPGTRLLVL.

J is TRBJ1-4 and V is TRBV4-3, with TRBD1 as a possible D gene (6 bases). The CDR3 runs to 17 residues. With 1 base removed from V and 8 bases from J, the gap between germline ends came to 20 bases. Germline-derived CDR1 and CDR2 are LGHNA and YSLEER. As DNA, the CDR3 is TGCGCCAGCAGCCAAGGCCCAGCCGGGACACGAGGGGAAAAACTGTTTTTT. Its protein is CASSQGPAGTRGEKLFF.

The CDR3 loop reads CASSPNEAGIYNEQFF. The CDR3 coding sequence is TGTGCCAGCAGCCCTAACGAGGCGGGTATTTACAATGAGCAGTTCTTC. The V call is TRBV7-2, the J call TRBJ2-1; perhaps TRBD2 as D (5 bases). Germline CDR1 is SGHTA and CDR2 is FQGNSA. Trimming left V 5 bases short and J 4 bases short, with 18 bases between. The CDR3 is made up of 16 amino acids.

The chain couples TRBV7-2 to TRBJ2-7, with no clear D. The CDR3 consists of 12 residues. Deletions cut 4 bases from V and 2 bases from J, with 6 bases between. Germline CDR1 and CDR2: SGHTA and FQGNSA. CDR3 coding DNA: TGTGCCAGCAGCTACCAGACCTACGAGCAGTACTTC. This gives the protein CASSYQTYEQYF.

The chain couples TRBV28 to TRBJ2-7; 8 bases align to TRBD1. Germline V lookup: CDR1 MDHEN, CDR2 SYDVKM. J lost 3 bases, V lost 8 bases, and 12 bases had no gene match. The CDR3 runs 15 residues. The CDR3 here is CASYSYRGAFYEQYF. The CDR3 DNA reads as TGTGCCAGCTACTCTTACAGGGGGGCCTTCTACGAGCAGTACTTC.

This chain links TRBV6-5 with TRBJ2-7; D not resolved. The germline CDR1 and CDR2 sequences are MNHEY and SVGAGI. V lost 6 bases to trimming and J lost 5 bases, with 14 bases between them. This CDR3 spans 13 amino acids. The CDR3, as DNA: TGTGCCAGCAGCACAAATTTAGGAAACGAGCAGTACTTC. It encodes CASSTNLGNEQYF.

The genes are TRBV28 and TRBJ1-3, with D unclear. V gave up 5 bases and J gave up 0 bases, with 26 bases separating them. Germline CDR1 and CDR2: MDHEN and SYDVKM. There are 20 residues in the CDR3. CDR3 loop: CASSVGSGSNFQSSGNTIYF. The DNA of the CDR3 is TGTGCCAGCAGTGTAGGATCGGGTTCTAATTTCCAGAGCTCTGGAAACACCATATATTTT.

The V and J genes are TRBV7-9 and TRBJ2-7; no clear D gene. Germline loops: CDR1 SEHNR, CDR2 FQNEAQ (reference sequence). Trimming pared 1 base from V and 4 bases from J, leaving 11 bases between. CDR3 length equals 14 residues. Here the CDR3 reads CASSLEALMYEQYF. CDR3 DNA sequence: TGTGCCAGCAGCTTAGAGGCGCTTATGTACGAGCAGTACTTC. Combining the CDR3 with reference TRBV7-9 and TRBJ2-7 gives the whole variable domain DTGVSQNPRHKITKRGQNVTFRCDPISEHNRLYWYRQTLGQGPEFLTYFQNEAQLEKSRLLSDRFSAERPKGSFSTLEIQRTEQGDSAMYLCASSLEALMYEQYFGPGTRLTVT.

This rearrangement joins TRBV5-4 to TRBJ2-7, with TRBD2 as a possible D gene (6 bases). V was shortened by 5 bases and J by 6 bases, with 15 bases between the two germline ends. In germline, CDR1 is SGHNT, CDR2 YYREEE (reference sequence). This CDR3 has 13 residues. The CDR3 DNA reads as TGTGCCAGCAGTTTTAAGGGGAGGAGCGAGCAGTACTTC. This gives the protein CASSFKGRSEQYF.

The chain combines TRBV15 with TRBJ2-7, with unresolved D. The CDR3 sequence is 15 residues long. Between the trimmed V and J ends, which lost 1 base and 3 bases, there was a span of 13 bases. The germline CDR1 and CDR2 sequences are LNHNV and YYDKDF (reference sequence). CDR3 DNA: TGTGCCACCAGCAGAGGGACGGGTTACGACTACGAGCAGTACTTC. Translated, it gives CATSRGTGYDYEQYF.

The rearrangement uses TRBV6-5 and TRBJ2-7, with TRBD1 identical over 7 bases. J was trimmed by 4 bases and V by 5 bases; bases with no gene match: 11. The CDR3 extends over 15 amino acids. Germline CDR1 reads MNHEY; CDR2 reads SVGAGI. DNA for the CDR3: TGTGCCAGCAGTGGAACAGGGGCAAGCATATACGAGCAGTACTTC. Translation gives CASSGTGASIYEQYF.

This clone showed up just once. The rearrangement joins TRBV6-5 to TRBJ1-1; D might be TRBD1 (5 bases). With 4 bases removed from V and 5 bases from J, the gap between germline ends came to 17 bases. CDR3 length: 15 amino acids. Germline V gene sequence: CDR1 MNHEY, CDR2 SVGAGI. CDR3 region: CASSSPPGTRTEAFF. CDR3 sequence (DNA): TGTGCCAGCAGTTCCCCCCCAGGGACGCGGACTGAAGCTTTCTTT.

The V and J genes are TRBV28 and TRBJ1-5, with 7 positions matching TRBD1. V shed 11 bases, J shed 5 bases, and the junction held 9 bases outside the gene matches. The CDR3 has 13 amino acids. CDR1 and CDR2 from the germline V gene are MDHEN and SYDVKM. CDR3 bases: TGTGCCGGTAACAGGGGTGTCGATCAGCCCCAGCATTTT. Protein: CAGNRGVDQPQHF.

The J gene is TRBJ2-2, the V gene TRBV7-3; 12 nucleotides line up with TRBD1. This CDR3 has 15 residues. The junction had 5 bases not matched to a gene; V was cut back by 5 bases and J by 7 bases. Germline V gene sequence: CDR1 SGHTA, CDR2 FQGTGA. The CDR3, as DNA: TGTGCCAGCAGCGTGGGACAGGGGGCGGTCGGGGAGCTGTTTTTT. It translates to CASSVGQGAVGELFF.

The chain links TRBV6-5 to TRBJ2-5; 7 bases align to TRBD1. Trimming removed 0 bases from V and 11 bases from J; junction bases left unmatched: 12. CDR1 and CDR2 (germline): MNHEY, SVGAGI. The CDR3 is made up of 15 amino acids. The DNA for the CDR3 is TGTGCCAGCAGTTACTCGAGGGGGACAGATCAAAAGCAGTACTTC. This sequence encodes CASSYSRGTDQKQYF.

The gene calls are TRBV4-3 and TRBJ2-1; 7 nucleotides agree with TRBD1. J lost 4 bases, V lost 0 bases, and 12 bases had no gene match. This CDR3 has 18 amino acids. Germline CDR1 reads LGHNA; CDR2 reads YSLEER. The CDR3 bases are TGCGCCAGCAGCCAAGAGTCCCCCGACAGGGCCGCTTACAATGAGCAGTTCTTC. This translates into CASSQESPDRAAYNEQFF.

The chain joins TRBV28 to TRBJ2-3, with 10 bases fitting TRBD1. V lost 8 bases and J lost 5; bases outside the gene matches: 7. The CDR3 loop spans 14 amino acids. From germline, CDR1 is MDHEN and CDR2 SYDVKM. CDR3 sequence reads: CASWGQGNGDTQYF. The CDR3, as DNA: TGTGCCAGCTGGGGACAGGGGAATGGAGATACGCAGTATTTT.